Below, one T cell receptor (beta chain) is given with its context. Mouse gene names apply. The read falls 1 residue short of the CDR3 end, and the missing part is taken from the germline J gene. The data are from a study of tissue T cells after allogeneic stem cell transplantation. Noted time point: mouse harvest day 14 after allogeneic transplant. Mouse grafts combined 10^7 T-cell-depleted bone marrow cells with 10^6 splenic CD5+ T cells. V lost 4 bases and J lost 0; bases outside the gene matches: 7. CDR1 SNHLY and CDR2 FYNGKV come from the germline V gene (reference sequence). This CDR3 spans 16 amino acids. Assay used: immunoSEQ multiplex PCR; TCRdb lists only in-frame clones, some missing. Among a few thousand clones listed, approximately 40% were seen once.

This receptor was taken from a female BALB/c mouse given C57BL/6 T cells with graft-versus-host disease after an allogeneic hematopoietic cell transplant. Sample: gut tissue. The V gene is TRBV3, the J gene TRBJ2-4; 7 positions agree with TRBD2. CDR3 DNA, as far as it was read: TGTGCCAGCAGCTCGGGGGGGGGTTATAGTCAAAACACCTTGTAC. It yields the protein CASSSGGGYSQNTLY. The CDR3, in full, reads CASSSGGGYSQNTLYF.